In its sample, the clone carrying this TCR beta chain was seen a few times. As yet, its antigen is unknown. The entry originates in a study of shared clonotypes between healthy human individuals. General observations from the study: Incomplete sequencing of sorted subsets was indicated by rarefaction despite large depth. Among non-shared clonotypes, generation probabilities were lower than among those shared by all four donors.

TCRdb's copy holds only in-frame clones and misses some; the assay was immunoSEQ multiplex PCR. The sample consists of about 960,000 clones, around 80% of them appearing once. The CDR3 totals 12 residues. V was trimmed by 4 bases and J by 3 bases, leaving 6 bases between them. The germline gives CDR1 KGHSH, CDR2 LQKENI. The rearrangement uses TRBV18 and TRBJ2-5; no definite D call. The receptor was isolated from a man between 18 and 29 years old in good health. The source material was memory CD4+ T cells sorted from blood. Subset denoted: CD45RA-negative fraction. The CDR3 DNA follows: TGTGCCAGCTCACGGCTGAAAGAGACCCAGTACTTC. It encodes CASSRLKETQYF. The full variable domain, its missing parts supplied by reference TRBV18 and TRBJ2-5, is NAGVMQNPRHLVRRRGQEARLRCSPMKGHSHVYWYRQLPEEGLKFMVYLQKENIIDESGMPKERFSAEFPKEGPSILRIQQVVRGDSAAYFCASSRLKETQYFGPGTRLLVL.